This passage covers 18 T cell receptor beta chains from one sample sequenced in a study of blood T cell repertoires in COVID-19. This table comes from immunoSEQ multiplex PCR, and its TCRdb copy is limited to in-frame clones, with some not included. The sample records fewer than 250,000 clones, 84% being singletons. The sequenced sample consisted of peripheral blood. The receptors originated from a woman between 50 and 59 years old with active or convalescent COVID-19.

The CDR3 coding sequence is TGTGCCACCAGCAGAGATACGGGACTAGCGGGAATTGGTGAGCAGTTCTTC. Its translation is CATSRDTGLAGIGEQFF. The chain joins TRBV15 to TRBJ2-1, with 13 nucleotides matching TRBD2. Germline-derived CDR1 and CDR2 are LNHNV and YYDKDF (reference sequence). CDR3 size: 17 residues. Trimming cost V 0 bases and J 9 bases; bases outside gene matches: 8.

This rearrangement joins TRBV6-2 or TRBV6-3 to TRBJ2-2; possible D gene TRBD2, 6 bases. V dropped 6 bases and J dropped 6 bases, with 11 bases sitting between them. CDR1 and CDR2 (germline): MNHEY, SVGEGT. The length of the CDR3 is 13 residues. The CDR3 nucleotides read TGTGCCAGCAGCCTAGGGGAGGCCGGGGAGCTGTTTTTT. Encoded protein: CASSLGEAGELFF.

The chain links TRBV28 to TRBJ2-2, with TRBD1 as a possible D gene (5 bases). CDR3 length equals 15 residues. V was clipped by 2 bases and J by 6 bases, with 13 bases between them. The germline gives CDR1 MDHEN, CDR2 SYDVKM. Written as DNA, the CDR3 is TGTGCCAGCAGTTTAGGCTCCCGACAGTCCGGGGAGCTGTTTTTT. Translation: CASSLGSRQSGELFF.

V gene TRBV18 combines with J gene TRBJ2-2, with TRBD1 matching 7 bases. The CDR3 extends over 16 amino acids. CDR1 is KGHSH, CDR2 LQKENI, per germline. V dropped 3 bases and J dropped 0; count of bases not matched to a gene: 4. In nucleotides, the CDR3 is TGTGCCAGCTCACCTGGACAGGCCACGAACACCGGGGAGCTGTTTTTT. Amino acid sequence: CASSPGQATNTGELFF.

The sample holds many counts of this clone. The V call is TRBV10-3, the J call TRBJ1-1; 8 nucleotides align to TRBD1. This CDR3 is built from 15 residues. The V gene end was trimmed by 4 bases and the J gene end by 1 base; junction bases not matched to a gene: 5. The germline V gene encodes CDR1 ENHRY and CDR2 SYGVKD. CDR3 protein: CAISANDRGNTEAFF. The CDR3 nucleotides read TGTGCCATCAGTGCCAATGACAGGGGGAACACTGAAGCTTTCTTT.

V is TRBV9 and J is TRBJ1-1; 7 positions agree with TRBD1. Trimming at V came to 2 bases and at J to 4 bases, leaving 11 bases not matched to a gene. The germline CDR1 and CDR2 sequences are SGDLS and YYNGEE. This CDR3 has 16 residues. Here the CDR3 reads CASSVATGSPPTEAFF. CDR3 coding DNA: TGTGCCAGCAGCGTCGCGACAGGGTCCCCTCCCACTGAAGCTTTCTTT.

This chain joins TRBV19 and TRBJ1-2; 8 positions match TRBD1. The CDR3 is 15 residues long. CDR1 is LNHDA, CDR2 SQIVND, per germline (reference sequence). V was clipped by 3 bases and J by 2 bases; unmatched bases: 5. As DNA, the CDR3 is TGTGCCAGTAGTATTGGGGGACAGGCAAACTATGGCTACACCTTC. The encoded protein is CASSIGGQANYGYTF.

This chain joins TRBV2 and TRBJ2-2; possibly TRBD2 for D (6 bases). Germline-derived CDR1 and CDR2 are SNHLY and FYNNEI. Trimming took 4 bases from V and 1 from J, leaving 10 bases between them. The CDR3 is 15 residues long. The CDR3 region is CASSAVGGNTGELFF. CDR3 nucleotide sequence: TGTGCCAGCAGTGCGGTGGGAGGGAACACCGGGGAGCTGTTTTTT.

This chain links TRBV4-1 with TRBJ2-1, with D tentatively TRBD1 (5 bases). This CDR3 has 15 amino acids. Between the trimmed V and J ends, which lost 7 bases and 0 bases, there was a span of 13 bases. Germline V gene sequence: CDR1 MGHRA, CDR2 YSYEKL. The DNA for the CDR3 is TGCGCCAGCACCCATCAGGGTGGCTCCTACAATGAGCAGTTCTTC. Amino acid sequence: CASTHQGGSYNEQFF.

The genes are TRBV10-3 and TRBJ2-1; TRBD1 matches 8 bases. The CDR3 contains 15 residues. CDR1 and CDR2 from the germline V gene are ENHRY and SYGVKD. The V and J ends lost 4 bases and 5 bases, in that order; junction bases with no gene match: 7. The CDR3 is CAISAGQGWDNEQFF. CDR3 sequence (DNA): TGTGCCATCAGTGCCGGACAGGGATGGGACAATGAGCAGTTCTTC.

This chain connects TRBV5-6 to TRBJ1-2; D perhaps matches TRBD1 (6 bases). This CDR3 comprises 13 residues. The germline V gene encodes CDR1 SGHDT and CDR2 YYEEEE. V was pared by 4 bases and J by 8 bases, with 15 bases between. Here the CDR3 DNA reads TGTGCCAGCAGCCCCCGGGCGGGGGGCGGCTACACCTTC. Translation gives CASSPRAGGGYTF.

The count of this clone is one. The J gene is TRBJ2-5, the V gene TRBV5-4, with D possibly being TRBD1 (6 bases). CDR3 length: 15 amino acids. Deletions cut 4 bases from V and 5 bases from J, with 18 bases between. Germline V gene sequence: CDR1 SGHNT, CDR2 YYREEE (reference sequence). The CDR3 spells CASSRNIPGAETQYF. CDR3 DNA: TGTGCCAGCAGCCGGAACATCCCAGGGGCGGAGACCCAGTACTTC.

This clone was found once. V and J are TRBV10-1 and TRBJ2-5, with a tentative D call TRBD1 (6 bases). V lost 2 bases and J lost 3, with 16 bases in between. Germline CDR1 and CDR2: WNHNN and SYGVQD (reference sequence). The CDR3 contains 16 residues. The CDR3 region is CASSEEGVGTKETQYF. The CDR3 nucleotides read TGCGCCAGCAGTGAGGAGGGGGTCGGGACGAAAGAGACCCAGTACTTC.

As regards this clone: The same CDR3 also results from other DNA sequences found in this sample. The chain is built from TRBV2 and TRBJ2-7, with 8 bases lining up with TRBD1. This CDR3 region has 12 residues. Looked up from germline, CDR1 is SNHLY and CDR2 is FYNNEI. Trimming cost V 9 bases and J 4 bases; bases outside gene matches: 5. CDR3 in DNA: TGTGCCAGTACCGGGACAGGATACGAGCAGTACTTC. This encodes CASTGTGYEQYF.

This chain joins TRBV2 and TRBJ1-2; D ambiguous. The CDR3 has 11 amino acids. Germline CDR1 and CDR2: SNHLY and FYNNEI. V gave up 6 bases and J gave up 8 bases, with 10 bases separating them. The CDR3 DNA reads as TGTGCCAGCAGCCCTTGGGAGGGCTACACCTTC. Its translation: CASSPWEGYTF. Supplemented by reference TRBV2 and TRBJ1-2, the full variable domain reads EPEVTQTPSHQVTQMGQEVILRCVPISNHLYFYWYRQILGQKVEFLVSFYNNEISEKSEIFDDQFSVERPDGSNFTLKIRSTKLEDSAMYFCASSPWEGYTFGSGTRLTVV.

The chain links TRBV7-2 to TRBJ2-3, with TRBD1 as a possible D gene (5 bases). Germline CDR1 is SGHTA and CDR2 is FQGNSA. There are 12 residues in the CDR3. Trimming shortened V by 3 bases and J by 6 bases, and 7 bases separated the two germline ends. CDR3 region: CASSFYRDTQYF. For the CDR3, the DNA is TGTGCCAGCAGCTTCTACAGGGATACGCAGTATTTT.

The J gene is TRBJ2-6, the V gene TRBV28; 7 bases line up with TRBD2. From germline, CDR1 is MDHEN and CDR2 SYDVKM. The CDR3 runs 13 residues. After removal of 8 bases from V and 6 bases from J, the junction contained 4 bases not matched to a gene. In DNA, the CDR3 is TGTGCCAGCGGGGAGGGAAAGGCCAACGTCCTGACTTTC. Amino acids: CASGEGKANVLTF.

This clone appeared a few times. The rearrangement uses TRBV19 and TRBJ2-1, with TRBD2 identical over 14 bases. The trim removed 3 bases at V and 6 bases at J, leaving 1 base unmatched. The length of the CDR3 is 15 residues. The germline V gene has CDR1 LNHDA and CDR2 SQIVND (reference sequence). CDR3 DNA: TGTGCCAGTAGTATTGGGACTAGCGGGAGCAATGAGCAGTTCTTC. It specifies CASSIGTSGSNEQFF. Looking up the rest from reference TRBV19 and TRBJ2-1 gives the full variable domain: DGGITQSPKYLFRKEGQNVTLSCEQNLNHDAMYWYRQDPGQGLRLIYYSQIVNDFQKGDIAEGYSVSREKKESFPLTVTSAQKNPTAFYLCASSIGTSGSNEQFFGPGTRLTVL.